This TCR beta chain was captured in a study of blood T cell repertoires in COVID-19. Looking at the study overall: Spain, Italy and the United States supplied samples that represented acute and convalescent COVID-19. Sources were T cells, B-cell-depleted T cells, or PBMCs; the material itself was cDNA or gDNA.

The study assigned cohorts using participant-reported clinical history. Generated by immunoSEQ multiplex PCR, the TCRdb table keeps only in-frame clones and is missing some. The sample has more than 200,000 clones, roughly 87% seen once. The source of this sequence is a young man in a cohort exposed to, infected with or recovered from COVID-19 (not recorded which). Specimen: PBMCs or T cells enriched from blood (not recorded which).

CDR3 in amino acids: CASSRSRGTSGNTIYF. The CDR3 DNA is TGTGCCAGCAGCCGTAGTAGGGGGACCTCTGGAAACACCATATATTTT. The chain has TRBV7-8 and TRBJ1-3; D is perhaps TRBD1 (6 bases). The V end was cut by 5 bases, the J end by 0 bases, with 14 bases between. This CDR3 comprises 16 residues. Germline CDR1 and CDR2: SGHVS and FQNEAQ.